The clone carrying this T cell receptor (beta chain) was observed a single time. The target antigen is unknown. The data were taken from a study of tumor-infiltrating lymphocytes in localized non-small cell lung cancer. The overall study: Each patient gave resected tumor and non-adjacent uninvolved lung tissue. Study results and limitations: Tumors had more T cell infiltration than uninvolved lung, per TCRbeta sequencing and CD3 counts.

Germline CDR1 is MNHEY and CDR2 is SMNVEV (reference sequence). This CDR3 spans 16 amino acids. Germline trimming cut 5 bases from V and 9 bases from J; bases unmatched to any gene: 18. The table came from immunoSEQ multiplex PCR; TCRdb's copy has only in-frame clones and leaves some out. The profile shows a few thousand clones, approximately 85% of them singletons. The sample consisted of uninvolved lung tissue not adjacent to the tumor. This chain links TRBV27 with TRBJ2-7; 8 bases fit TRBD2. The clonotype comes from a human donor with non-small cell lung cancer. The CDR3 is CASSRVPSSGGPAQYF. The CDR3 DNA is TGTGCCAGCAGTCGGGTCCCTTCGTCGGGAGGGCCGGCGCAGTACTTC.